The present entry profiles one TCR beta chain with its context. This clonotype came up a few times. Its recognized antigen is unknown. Per-base qualities were not stored, and no clone one base away is much larger. Synthesis of TCR cDNA relied on 5'RACE template switching, a step that introduced a universal primer site along with unique molecular identifiers. Priming of cDNA synthesis was performed from both the TCR alpha and TCR beta constant segments. Two PCR steps were used to amplify libraries, with sample barcodes and sequencing adapters being added in the second step. Sequencing of libraries was done on Illumina HiSeq 2500 (2x100 bp) or NovaSeq (2x150 bp). The original methods were these. Reads were demultiplexed and collapsed into UMI consensus sequences with MIGEC, and V(D)J alignment was performed with MiXCR. Using edgeR on replicate PBMC samples, clonotypes were called vaccine-responding if FDR was below 0.01 and the log2 fold change was above 5 up to day 15. Each bulk clonotype was labeled CD4 or CD8 based on which sequenced repertoire, CD4 or CD8, contained the clonotype at higher abundance. The public reads were run again by TCRdb, first through fastp at Q25 and then through MiXCR, and only productive beta chains were kept. Records with the same CDR3 protein are collapsed into one entry carrying the most frequent genes and DNA. The V and J calls and clone size are TCRdb's, not the authors'. The sample table lists just under 600,000 distinct CDR3 sequences, about 13% of them with a count of one. The top ten clonotypes cover over 12% of the sample.

This entry belongs to a study of T cells after yellow fever vaccination (dated by TCRdb to about 2019). The study in broad terms: The SMART-Seq v4 Ultra Low Input RNA kit was used to prepare libraries from fractions with low cell numbers. To track T-cell clones before and after primary and booster YFV17D yellow fever vaccination, bulk TCR alpha and beta repertoires were sequenced longitudinally. Two healthy male donors, one aged 18 to 30 and one aged 30 to 40 years, were included in the cohort. Blood samples were taken at several timepoints before and after primary and secondary immunization, and bulk PBMC replicates and cell subsets were isolated.

Reading the label with the study, this specimen's treatment or condition is: live attenuated yellow fever vaccine strain. Two biological replicates of bulk PBMCs were collected at each blood-draw timepoint. PBMCs were isolated from peripheral blood using a standard Ficoll-Paque protocol. TriZol was used to extract RNA from bulk PBMCs, CD4 and CD8 fractions, and dextramer-positive and dextramer-negative fractions. Overall study results and their limits: Compared with the primary T-cell response, the secondary T-cell response was weaker but faster, peaking on day 5 rather than day 15. Most clones expanded after primary vaccination were re-detected after the booster (around 96% of CD4 and approximately 88% of CD8), suggesting broad memory maintenance. A small fraction of clonotypes showed up in both the CD4 and CD8 compartments, probably as a result of convergent recombination. Because only a couple of donors were included in the study, the extent to which the findings can be generalized is limited. Because abundant contaminating clonotypes from the bulk population could be contained in FACS-sorted repertoires, computational filtering was required.

This sample comprised PBMCs, obtained on the day of the yellow fever booster vaccination. This clonotype was sampled from a man aged 25-45 years who received the YFV17D yellow fever vaccine.

The DNA sequence follows: TGCAGTGCTAGAGAAAGCAGCTCTCAAGAGACCCAGTACTTC. Its amino acids are CSARESSSQETQYF. The sequence links TRBV20-1 to TRBJ2-5, with the D gene uncertain. The CDR3 measures 14 amino acids from cysteine to phenylalanine. The read is trimmed to its CDR3 DNA, 42 bases read in frame from base 1. Trimming takes 0 bases from V and 2 bases from J, and the germline ends sit 10 bases apart. According to the germline V gene (reference sequence), CDR1 reads DFQATT and CDR2 reads SNEGSKA.